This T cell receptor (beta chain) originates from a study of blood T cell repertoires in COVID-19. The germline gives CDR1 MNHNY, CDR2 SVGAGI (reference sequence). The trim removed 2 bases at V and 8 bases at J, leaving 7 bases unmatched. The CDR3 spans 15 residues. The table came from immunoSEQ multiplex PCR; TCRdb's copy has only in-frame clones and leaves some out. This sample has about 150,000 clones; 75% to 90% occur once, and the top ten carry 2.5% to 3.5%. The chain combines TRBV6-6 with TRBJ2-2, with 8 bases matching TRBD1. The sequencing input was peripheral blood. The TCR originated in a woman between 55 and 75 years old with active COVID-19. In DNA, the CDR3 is TGTGCCAGCAGTTACGGGCAGGGGGCAGGAGGGGAGCTGTTTTTT. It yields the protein CASSYGQGAGGELFF.